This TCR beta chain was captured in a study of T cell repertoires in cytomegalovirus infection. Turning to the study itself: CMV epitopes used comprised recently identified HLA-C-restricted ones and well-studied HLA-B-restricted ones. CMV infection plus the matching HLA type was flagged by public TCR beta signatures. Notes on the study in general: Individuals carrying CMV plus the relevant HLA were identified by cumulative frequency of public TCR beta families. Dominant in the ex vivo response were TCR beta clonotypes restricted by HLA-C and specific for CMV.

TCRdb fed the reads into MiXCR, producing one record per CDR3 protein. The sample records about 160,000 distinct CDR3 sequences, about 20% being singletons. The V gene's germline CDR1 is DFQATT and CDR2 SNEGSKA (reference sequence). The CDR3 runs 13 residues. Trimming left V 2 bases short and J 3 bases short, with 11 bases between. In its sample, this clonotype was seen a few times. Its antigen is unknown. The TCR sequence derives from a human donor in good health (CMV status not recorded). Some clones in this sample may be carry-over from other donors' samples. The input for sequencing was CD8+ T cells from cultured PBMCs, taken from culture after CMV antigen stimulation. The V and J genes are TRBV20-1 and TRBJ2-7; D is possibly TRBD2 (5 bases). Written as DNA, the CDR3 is TGCAGTGCTAGACCGCCCCGGGACTACGAGCAGTACTTC. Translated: CSARPPRDYEQYF.